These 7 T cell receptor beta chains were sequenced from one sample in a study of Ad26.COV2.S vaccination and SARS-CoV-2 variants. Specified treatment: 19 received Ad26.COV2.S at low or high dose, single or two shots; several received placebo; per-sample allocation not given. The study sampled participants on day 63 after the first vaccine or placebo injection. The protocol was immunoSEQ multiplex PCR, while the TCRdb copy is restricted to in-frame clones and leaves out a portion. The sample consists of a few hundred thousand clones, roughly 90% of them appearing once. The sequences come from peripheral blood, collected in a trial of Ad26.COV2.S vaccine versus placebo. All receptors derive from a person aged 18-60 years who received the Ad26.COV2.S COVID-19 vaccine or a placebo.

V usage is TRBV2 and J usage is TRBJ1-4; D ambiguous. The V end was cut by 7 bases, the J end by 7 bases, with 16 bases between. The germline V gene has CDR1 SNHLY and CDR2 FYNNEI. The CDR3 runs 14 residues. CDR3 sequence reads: CASNRADVSEKLFF. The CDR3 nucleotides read TGTGCCAGCAACCGGGCCGATGTTAGTGAAAAACTGTTTTTT.

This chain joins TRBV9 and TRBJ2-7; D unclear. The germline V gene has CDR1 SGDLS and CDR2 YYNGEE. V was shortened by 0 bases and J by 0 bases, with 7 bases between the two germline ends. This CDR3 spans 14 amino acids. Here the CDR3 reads CASSVGFYSYEQYF. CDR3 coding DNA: TGTGCCAGCAGCGTAGGGTTTTACTCCTACGAGCAGTACTTC.

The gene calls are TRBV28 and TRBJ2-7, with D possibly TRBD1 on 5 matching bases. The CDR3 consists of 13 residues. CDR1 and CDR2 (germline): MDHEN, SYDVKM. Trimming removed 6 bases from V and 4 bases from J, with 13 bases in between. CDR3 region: CASSQTAPYEQYF. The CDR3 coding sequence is TGTGCCAGCAGCCAGACAGCGCCTTACGAGCAGTACTTC.

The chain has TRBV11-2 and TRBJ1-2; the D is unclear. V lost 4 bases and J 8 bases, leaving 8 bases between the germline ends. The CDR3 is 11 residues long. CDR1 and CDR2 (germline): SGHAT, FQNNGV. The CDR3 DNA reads TGTGCCAGCAGCTCTTTTACCGGCTACACCTTC. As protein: CASSSFTGYTF.

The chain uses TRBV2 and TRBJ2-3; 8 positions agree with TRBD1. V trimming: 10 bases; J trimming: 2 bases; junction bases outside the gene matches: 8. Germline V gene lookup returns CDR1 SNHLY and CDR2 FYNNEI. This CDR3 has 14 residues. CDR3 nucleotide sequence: TGTGCCACCCGGACAGGGACGAACACAGATACGCAGTATTTT. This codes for CATRTGTNTDTQYF.

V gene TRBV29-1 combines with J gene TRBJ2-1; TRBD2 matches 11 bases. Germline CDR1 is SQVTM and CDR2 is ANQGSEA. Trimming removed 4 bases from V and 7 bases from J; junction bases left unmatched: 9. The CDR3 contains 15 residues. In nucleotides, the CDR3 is TGCAGCGTTGCAGTAGCGGGGGGGCAGGGTAATGAGCAGTTCTTC. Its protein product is CSVAVAGGQGNEQFF.

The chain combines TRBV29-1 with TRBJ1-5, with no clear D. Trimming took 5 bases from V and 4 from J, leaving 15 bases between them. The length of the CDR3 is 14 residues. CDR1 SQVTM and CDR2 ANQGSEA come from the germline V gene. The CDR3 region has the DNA TGCAGCGTTAGCTTGGGCATGTCGAATCAGCCCCAGCATTTT. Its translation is CSVSLGMSNQPQHF. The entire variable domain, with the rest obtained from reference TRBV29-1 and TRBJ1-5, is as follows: SAVISQKPSRDICQRGTSLTIQCQVDSQVTMMFWYRQQPGQSLTLIATANQGSEATYESGFVIDKFPISRPNLTFSTLTVSNMSPEDSSIYLCSVSLGMSNQPQHFGDGTRLSIL.